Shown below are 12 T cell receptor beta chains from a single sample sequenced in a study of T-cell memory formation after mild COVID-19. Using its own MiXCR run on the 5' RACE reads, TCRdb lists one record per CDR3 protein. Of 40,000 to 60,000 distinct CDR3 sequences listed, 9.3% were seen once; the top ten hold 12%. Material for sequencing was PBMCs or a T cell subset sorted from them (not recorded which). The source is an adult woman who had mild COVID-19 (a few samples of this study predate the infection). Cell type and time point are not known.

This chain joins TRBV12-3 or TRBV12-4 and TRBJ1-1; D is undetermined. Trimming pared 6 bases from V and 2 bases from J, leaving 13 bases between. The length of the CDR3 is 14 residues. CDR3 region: CASRPTRDNTEAFF. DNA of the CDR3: TGTGCCAGCAGACCTACCAGAGATAACACTGAAGCTTTCTTT.

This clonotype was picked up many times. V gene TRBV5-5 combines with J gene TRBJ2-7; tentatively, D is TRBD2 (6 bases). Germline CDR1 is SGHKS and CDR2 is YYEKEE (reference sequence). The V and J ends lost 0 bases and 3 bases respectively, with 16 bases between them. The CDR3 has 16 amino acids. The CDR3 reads CASSLDTASVVYEQYF. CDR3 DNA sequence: TGTGCCAGCAGCTTGGATACTGCTAGCGTGGTCTACGAGCAGTACTTC.

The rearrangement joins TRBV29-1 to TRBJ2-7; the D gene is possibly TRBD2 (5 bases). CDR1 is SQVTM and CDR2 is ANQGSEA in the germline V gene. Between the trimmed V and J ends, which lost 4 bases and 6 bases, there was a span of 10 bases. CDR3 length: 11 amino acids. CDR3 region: CSVAARGEQYF. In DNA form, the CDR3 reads TGCAGCGTTGCCGCACGGGGCGAGCAGTACTTC.

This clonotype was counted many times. The CDR3 DNA sequence: TGCGCCAGCAGCCCATCTGGGCCCTATGGCTACACCTTC. This translates into CASSPSGPYGYTF. The V gene is TRBV4-1, the J gene TRBJ1-2; D gene ambiguous. Germline loops: CDR1 MGHRA, CDR2 YSYEKL. This CDR3 is 13 amino acids long. The V gene lost 4 bases and the J gene lost 4 bases, with 10 bases spanning the gap.

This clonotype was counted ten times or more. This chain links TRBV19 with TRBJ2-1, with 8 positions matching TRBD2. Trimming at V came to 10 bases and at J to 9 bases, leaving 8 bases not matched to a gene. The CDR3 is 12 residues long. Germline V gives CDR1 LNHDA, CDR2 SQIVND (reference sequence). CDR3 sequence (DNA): TGTGCCACCGTCCCGGGACTAGGTGAGCAGTTCTTC. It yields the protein CATVPGLGEQFF.

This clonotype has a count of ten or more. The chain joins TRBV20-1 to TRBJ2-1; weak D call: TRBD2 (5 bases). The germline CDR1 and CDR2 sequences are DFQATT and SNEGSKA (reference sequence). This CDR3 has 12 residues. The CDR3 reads CRAGGSYNEQFF. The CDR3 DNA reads TGCAGGGCCGGAGGTTCCTACAATGAGCAGTTCTTC.

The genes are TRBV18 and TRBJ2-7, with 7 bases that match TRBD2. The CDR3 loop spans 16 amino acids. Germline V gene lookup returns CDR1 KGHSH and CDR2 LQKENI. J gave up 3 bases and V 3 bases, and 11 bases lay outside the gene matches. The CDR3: CASSPTTTSRYYEQYF. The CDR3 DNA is TGTGCCAGCTCACCCACGACGACTAGCAGATACTACGAGCAGTACTTC.

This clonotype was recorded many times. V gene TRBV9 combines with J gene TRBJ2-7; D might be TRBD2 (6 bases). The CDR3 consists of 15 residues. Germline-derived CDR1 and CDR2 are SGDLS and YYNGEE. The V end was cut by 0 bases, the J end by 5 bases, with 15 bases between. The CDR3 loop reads CASSVEGGSTHEQYF. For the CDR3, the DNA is TGTGCCAGCAGCGTAGAAGGAGGGTCCACCCACGAGCAGTACTTC.

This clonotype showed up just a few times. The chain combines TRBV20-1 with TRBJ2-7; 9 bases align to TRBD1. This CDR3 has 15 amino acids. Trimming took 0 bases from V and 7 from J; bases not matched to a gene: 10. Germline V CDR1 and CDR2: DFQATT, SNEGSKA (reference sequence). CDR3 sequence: CSARDPERTGVEQYF. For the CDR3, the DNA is TGCAGTGCTAGAGATCCGGAAAGGACAGGGGTTGAGCAGTACTTC.

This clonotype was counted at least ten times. The CDR3 region is CASSLSGLAQETQYF. CDR3 DNA: TGCGCCAGCAGCTTGTCAGGGCTGGCCCAAGAGACCCAGTACTTC. The chain employs TRBV5-1 and TRBJ2-5, with a weak D call TRBD1 (5 bases). Germline V gives CDR1 SGHRS, CDR2 YFSETQ. Trimming took off 1 base at V and 1 base at J, with 11 bases between the two ends. The CDR3 consists of 15 residues.

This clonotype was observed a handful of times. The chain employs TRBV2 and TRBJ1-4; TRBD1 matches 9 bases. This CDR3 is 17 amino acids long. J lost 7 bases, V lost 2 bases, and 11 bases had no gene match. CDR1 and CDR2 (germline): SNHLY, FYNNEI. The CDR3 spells CASSELPYRGRAEKLFF. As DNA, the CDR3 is TGTGCCAGCAGTGAACTCCCCTACAGGGGGCGGGCTGAAAAACTGTTTTTT.

As DNA, the CDR3 is TGCGCCAGCAGCGCGGGACGGACGGGGGATGGCTACACCTTC. This gives the protein CASSAGRTGDGYTF. V gene TRBV5-1 combines with J gene TRBJ1-2, with D possibly TRBD1 on 5 matching bases. CDR1 and CDR2 from the germline V gene are SGHRS and YFSETQ. V was cut by 4 bases and J by 6 bases, with 16 bases left in between. The CDR3 has 14 amino acids.